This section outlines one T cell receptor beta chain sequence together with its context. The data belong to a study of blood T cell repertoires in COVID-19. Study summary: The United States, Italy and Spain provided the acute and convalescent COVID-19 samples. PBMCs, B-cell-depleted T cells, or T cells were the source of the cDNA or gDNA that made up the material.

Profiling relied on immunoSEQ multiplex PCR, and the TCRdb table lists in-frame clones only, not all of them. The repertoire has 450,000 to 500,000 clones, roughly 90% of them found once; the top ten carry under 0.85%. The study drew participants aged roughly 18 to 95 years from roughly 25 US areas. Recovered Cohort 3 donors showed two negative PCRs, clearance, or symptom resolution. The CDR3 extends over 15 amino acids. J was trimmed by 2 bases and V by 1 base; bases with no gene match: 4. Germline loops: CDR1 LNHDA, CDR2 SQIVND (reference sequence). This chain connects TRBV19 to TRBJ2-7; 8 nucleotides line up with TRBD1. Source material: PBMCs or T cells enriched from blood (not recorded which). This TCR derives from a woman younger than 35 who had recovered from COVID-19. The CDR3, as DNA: TGTGCCAGTAGTATAGCCCGGACAGGGACCTACGAGCAGTACTTC. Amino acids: CASSIARTGTYEQYF.